This T cell receptor (beta chain) was captured in a study of shared clonotypes between healthy human individuals. In the study overall: Each donor's CD8 memory used one plate, CD8 naive two, each CD4 subset three. General study points: Naive subsets generally exceeded memory subsets in estimated richness.

The DNA input per sorted-subset replicate PCR was 200 ng, corresponding to roughly 30,000 T cell genomes. Libraries were prepared by immunoSEQ multiplex PCR; TCRdb keeps only in-frame clonotypes and omits some of them. The sample yields 450,000 to 700,000 clones, nearly 97% seen once. The naive CD8 population came from CD45RO-negative cells selected for CCR7, without terminally differentiated effector memory CD45RA+ cells. Donors had no recently reported acute infections or vaccinations and were HIV-negative. J lost 5 bases, V lost 4 bases, and 2 bases had no gene match. The CDR3 covers 14 residues. Germline CDR1 SNHLY, CDR2 FYNNEI. About this clone: Its antigen is undetermined.

The sample consisted of naive CD8+ T cells sorted from blood. This TCR was sampled from a woman aged 30 to 39 in good health. The chain couples TRBV2 to TRBJ1-4, with 9 bases aligning to TRBD1. The CDR3 reads CASSAGQGNEKLFF. CDR3 in DNA: TGTGCCAGCAGTGCTGGACAGGGGAATGAAAAACTGTTTTTT.